The 28 T cell receptor beta chains presented below share a single source sample, sequenced in a study of radiotherapy plus CTLA-4 blockade in lung cancer. Method: immunoSEQ multiplex PCR; TCRdb's copy keeps in-frame clones and lacks some. The table has 90,000 to 100,000 clones, about four fifths seen once. The specimen comprised peripheral blood, sampled from a patient treated with radiotherapy plus ipilimumab. The receptors derive from a human donor with non-small cell lung cancer who had a partial response to radiotherapy plus ipilimumab. Some clones in this sample may be carry-over from other donors' samples.

The V call is TRBV6-1, the J call TRBJ2-5, with D unresolved. V lost 1 base, J lost 2 bases, and 11 bases lay in between. This CDR3 spans 15 amino acids. Germline V gene data show CDR1 as MNHNS and CDR2 as SASEGT. Here the CDR3 DNA reads TGTGCCAGCAGTGAAGTCGGGTGGCGTCAAGAGACCCAGTACTTC. Translation gives CASSEVGWRQETQYF.

The rearrangement links TRBV29-1 to TRBJ2-5; possibly TRBD1 for D (5 bases). CDR3 length equals 12 residues. V lost 5 bases and J lost 5, with 12 bases in between. Germline values: CDR1 SQVTM, CDR2 ANQGSEA. In DNA, the CDR3 is TGCAGCGTTAATCAGGGATTGGAGACCCAGTACTTC. This gives the protein CSVNQGLETQYF.

This chain connects TRBV4-2 to TRBJ1-6; D is possibly TRBD1 (5 bases). The CDR3 is made up of 15 amino acids. V lost 2 bases and J lost 5, with 10 bases in between. Germline-derived CDR1 and CDR2 are LGHNA and YNFKEQ. CDR3 in amino acids: CASSQWTSNNSPLHF. CDR3 bases: TGTGCCAGCAGCCAATGGACATCTAATAATTCACCCCTCCACTTT.

The gene calls are TRBV5-5 and TRBJ2-7; D unresolved. V lost 0 bases and J lost 2, with 12 bases in between. Germline V lookup: CDR1 SGHKS, CDR2 YYEKEE (reference sequence). The CDR3 extends over 15 amino acids. The CDR3 DNA follows: TGTGCCAGCAGCTTGGCGGCTCGCCTAGCCTACGAGCAGTACTTC. This gives the protein CASSLAARLAYEQYF.

V gene TRBV10-3 combines with J gene TRBJ2-3; 8 bases match TRBD1. The V gene end was trimmed by 5 bases and the J gene end by 2 bases; junction bases not matched to a gene: 6. Germline V gives CDR1 ENHRY, CDR2 SYGVKD. The CDR3 has 15 residues. CDR3 sequence (DNA): TGTGCCATCAGTATGACAGGGGCATTCACAGATACGCAGTATTTT. This gives the protein CAISMTGAFTDTQYF.

The V gene is TRBV7-8, the J gene TRBJ2-7; D perhaps matches TRBD2 (5 bases). Germline-derived CDR1 and CDR2 are SGHVS and FQNEAQ. V gave up 1 base and J gave up 7 bases, with 11 bases separating them. This CDR3 has 13 amino acids. The CDR3 region has the DNA TGTGCCAGCAGCTTAGGACTGACGGGGGAGCAGTACTTC. Its protein product is CASSLGLTGEQYF. The whole variable domain, filled in from reference TRBV7-8 and TRBJ2-7, reads GAGVSQSPRYKVAKRGQDVALRCDPISGHVSLFWYQQALGQGPEFLTYFQNEAQLDKSGLPSDRFFAERPEGSVSTLKIQRTQQEDSAVYLCASSLGLTGEQYFGPGTRLTVT.

This chain links TRBV30 with TRBJ1-5, with D perhaps matching TRBD1 (6 bases). The germline CDR1 and CDR2 sequences are GTSNPN and SVGIG (reference sequence). V lost 1 base, J lost 3 bases, and 13 bases lay in between. The CDR3 consists of 15 residues. CDR3 loop: CAWSGGQPLNQPQHF. CDR3 in DNA: TGTGCCTGGAGTGGTGGACAGCCCCTCAATCAGCCCCAGCATTTT.

This clone turned up a few times. The chain joins TRBV2 to TRBJ2-1; 9 bases map to TRBD2. The CDR3 sequence is 14 residues long. V lost 4 bases and J lost 5; bases outside the gene matches: 3. Germline V gene sequence: CDR1 SNHLY, CDR2 FYNNEI. The CDR3 spells CASSGLAENNEQFF. DNA of the CDR3: TGTGCCAGCAGTGGACTAGCGGAAAACAATGAGCAGTTCTTC.

The chain recombines TRBV11-2 with TRBJ2-7; TRBD1 agrees at 9 bases. The CDR3 spans 16 residues. CDR1 SGHAT and CDR2 FQNNGV come from the germline V gene. V dropped 5 bases and J dropped 1; count of bases not matched to a gene: 9. The DNA for the CDR3 is TGTGCCAGCAGCCCCTATGGGACAGGGAGATCCTACGAGCAGTACTTC. This translates into CASSPYGTGRSYEQYF.

The genes are TRBV15 and TRBJ2-5; D unresolved. The CDR3 has 13 residues. Germline V gene data show CDR1 as LNHNV and CDR2 as YYDKDF (reference sequence). Trimming cost V 5 bases and J 4 bases, with 11 bases left between them. The CDR3 DNA sequence: TGTGCCACCAGCGTTTACTCCGCAGAGACCCAGTACTTC. This gives the protein CATSVYSAETQYF.

The V call is TRBV10-3, the J call TRBJ2-1; 14 nucleotides match TRBD2. In germline, CDR1 is ENHRY, CDR2 SYGVKD. Trimming removed 6 bases from V and 3 bases from J; junction bases left unmatched: 1. There are 15 residues in the CDR3. CDR3 region: CAIRGTSGSYNEQFF. CDR3 coding DNA: TGTGCCATCAGGGGGACTAGCGGGAGCTACAATGAGCAGTTCTTC.

This clone has a single count. V and J are TRBV4-2 and TRBJ1-1; 7 nucleotides line up with TRBD1. Germline V lookup: CDR1 LGHNA, CDR2 YNFKEQ. V was pared by 0 bases and J by 7 bases, with 5 bases of the junction left unmatched. CDR3 length: 14 amino acids. In DNA, the CDR3 is TGTGCCAGCAGCCAAGACAGGGGGAGTCTTGAAGCTTTCTTT. This gives the protein CASSQDRGSLEAFF.

V gene TRBV7-8 combines with J gene TRBJ2-7; 7 nucleotides agree with TRBD2. The CDR3 sequence is 14 residues long. J gave up 5 bases and V 3 bases, and 7 bases lay outside the gene matches. CDR1 SGHVS and CDR2 FQNEAQ come from the germline V gene. The CDR3 reads CASSLGGYRDEQYF. Here the CDR3 DNA reads TGTGCCAGCAGCTTGGGAGGGTATCGCGACGAGCAGTACTTC. Complete variable domain (other parts from reference TRBV7-8 and TRBJ2-7): GAGVSQSPRYKVAKRGQDVALRCDPISGHVSLFWYQQALGQGPEFLTYFQNEAQLDKSGLPSDRFFAERPEGSVSTLKIQRTQQEDSAVYLCASSLGGYRDEQYFGPGTRLTVT.

The chain joins TRBV7-8 to TRBJ2-1; 7 bases match TRBD2. Germline trimming cut 0 bases from V and 3 bases from J; bases unmatched to any gene: 11. The V gene's germline CDR1 is SGHVS and CDR2 FQNEAQ. The CDR3 length is 18 residues. CDR3 coding DNA: TGTGCCAGCAGCTTAGCTTCCTCAGCGGGGCTGGGCTACAATGAGCAGTTCTTC. This gives the protein CASSLASSAGLGYNEQFF.

Only a few counts were recorded for this clone. V gene TRBV11-2 combines with J gene TRBJ2-1, with D possibly TRBD2 on 5 matching bases. CDR3 size: 14 residues. Germline V CDR1 and CDR2: SGHAT, FQNNGV. Trimming pared 6 bases from V and 9 bases from J, leaving 18 bases between. The CDR3 spells CASRLTSGSGEQFF. The CDR3 nucleotides are TGTGCCAGCAGACTCACTTCGGGGTCAGGTGAGCAGTTCTTC.

This clone appeared a few times. The chain uses TRBV4-3 and TRBJ1-3, with D possibly being TRBD1 (6 bases). Germline V gene sequence: CDR1 LGHNA, CDR2 YSLEER. CDR3 length: 16 residues. The V and J ends lost 0 bases and 8 bases respectively, with 17 bases between them. CDR3 sequence: CASSQDLGAQIYTIYF. CDR3 coding DNA: TGCGCCAGCAGCCAAGATCTGGGGGCGCAGATATACACCATATATTTT.

The rearrangement uses TRBV7-2 and TRBJ1-1; possibly TRBD1 for D (6 bases). This CDR3 is built from 14 residues. Deletions cut 7 bases from V and 7 bases from J, with 19 bases between. Germline-derived CDR1 and CDR2 are SGHTA and FQGNSA. CDR3 loop: CASNRGRGNGEAFF. CDR3 bases: TGTGCCAGCAATAGGGGCAGGGGTAATGGTGAAGCTTTCTTT.

The CDR3 reads CAWSGGGSSYNSPLHF. The CDR3 DNA reads TGTGCCTGGAGTGGGGGCGGGAGCTCCTATAATTCACCCCTCCACTTT. The V call is TRBV30, the J call TRBJ1-6, with D tentatively TRBD1 (5 bases). Deletions cut 1 base from V and 0 bases from J, with 10 bases between. The CDR3 extends over 16 amino acids. Germline CDR1 GTSNPN, CDR2 SVGIG (reference sequence).

This clone was counted once. This chain connects TRBV7-2 to TRBJ1-4; D may be TRBD1 (5 bases). V was clipped by 4 bases and J by 7 bases, with 10 bases between them. The CDR3 is made up of 13 amino acids. CDR1 and CDR2 (germline): SGHTA, FQGNSA. DNA for the CDR3: TGTGCCAGCAGCTGGACATTAGCTGAAAAACTGTTTTTT. Translated, it gives CASSWTLAEKLFF.

In this sample, this clone turned up a few times. CDR3 nucleotides: TGTGCCAGCAGCTTAGTCCCGACAGGGTATTCACCCCTCCACTTT. Its protein product is CASSLVPTGYSPLHF. V and J are TRBV11-2 and TRBJ1-6, with 7 bases aligning to TRBD1. Germline trimming cut 1 base from V and 8 bases from J; bases unmatched to any gene: 5. The CDR3 is 15 residues long. In germline, CDR1 is SGHAT, CDR2 FQNNGV.

V is TRBV5-4 and J is TRBJ2-7, with 8 nucleotides matching TRBD2. V trimming: 4 bases; J trimming: 2 bases; junction bases outside the gene matches: 5. Germline V lookup: CDR1 SGHNT, CDR2 YYREEE (reference sequence). The CDR3 contains 14 residues. CDR3 bases: TGTGCCAGCAGCAAGGGACTAGACCCCTACGAGCAGTACTTC. Translation gives CASSKGLDPYEQYF.

The CDR3 nucleotides read TGTGCCAGCAGTGGGACAGGGTTCGCCGGGGAGCTGTTTTTT. Its protein product is CASSGTGFAGELFF. The chain joins TRBV2 to TRBJ2-2; 8 bases match TRBD1. V lost 4 bases to trimming and J lost 6 bases; unmatched junction nucleotides: 4. The CDR3 runs 14 residues. Germline CDR1 reads SNHLY; CDR2 reads FYNNEI. The variable domain in full, completed from reference TRBV2 and TRBJ2-2, reads EPEVTQTPSHQVTQMGQEVILRCVPISNHLYFYWYRQILGQKVEFLVSFYNNEISEKSEIFDDQFSVERPDGSNFTLKIRSTKLEDSAMYFCASSGTGFAGELFFGEGSRLTVL.

The chain links TRBV28 to TRBJ2-7; 8 nucleotides match TRBD2. Germline lookup yields CDR1 MDHEN and CDR2 SYDVKM. The V and J ends lost 8 bases and 6 bases, in that order; junction bases with no gene match: 15. This CDR3 region has 15 residues. CDR3 sequence (DNA): TGTGCCAGCCGTGGGAGCGGGGGACGACACGGCGAGCAGTACTTC. Its translation: CASRGSGGRHGEQYF.

This chain joins TRBV28 and TRBJ1-4, with D tentatively TRBD1 (6 bases). Per the germline V gene, CDR1 is MDHEN and CDR2 is SYDVKM. V gave up 3 bases and J gave up 8 bases, with 10 bases separating them. The CDR3 contains 13 residues. CDR3: CASSFIRGEKLFF. DNA for the CDR3: TGTGCCAGCAGTTTCATCAGGGGCGAAAAACTGTTTTTT.

The chain couples TRBV7-6 to TRBJ2-5; no definite D call. Trimming left V 1 base short and J 7 bases short, with 7 bases between. The CDR3 totals 12 residues. From germline, CDR1 is SGHVS and CDR2 FNYEAQ. This CDR3 is CASSLVRRTQYF. Here the CDR3 DNA reads TGTGCCAGCAGCTTAGTGAGGAGGACCCAGTACTTC.

The CDR3 reads CASSSGQGVGEQYF. In DNA, the CDR3 is TGTGCCAGCAGCTCTGGACAGGGAGTAGGCGAGCAGTACTTC. The rearrangement links TRBV7-7 to TRBJ2-7, with 8 bases identical to TRBD1. The germline CDR1 and CDR2 sequences are SSHAT and FNYEAQ (reference sequence). V shed 4 bases, J shed 6 bases, and the junction held 8 bases outside the gene matches. CDR3 length: 14 residues.

The gene calls are TRBV5-1 and TRBJ1-6; 9 bases match TRBD1. Germline trimming cut 0 bases from V and 9 bases from J; bases unmatched to any gene: 4. Germline CDR1 reads SGHRS; CDR2 reads YFSETQ. This CDR3 region has 15 residues. DNA of the CDR3: TGCGCCAGCAGCTTGGCGGGACAGGGACGTTCACCCCTCCACTTT. As protein: CASSLAGQGRSPLHF. The complete variable domain, with remaining parts taken from reference TRBV5-1 and TRBJ1-6, reads KAGVTQTPRYLIKTRGQQVTLSCSPISGHRSVSWYQQTPGQGLQFLFEYFSETQRNKGNFPGRFSGRQFSNSRSEMNVSTLELGDSALYLCASSLAGQGRSPLHFGNGTRLTVT.

The V gene is TRBV30, the J gene TRBJ1-2, with D perhaps matching TRBD1 (5 bases). This CDR3 spans 13 amino acids. Germline CDR1 reads GTSNPN; CDR2 reads SVGIG (reference sequence). V was pared by 3 bases and J by 3 bases, with 11 bases between. The CDR3 region is CAWRRGTYYGYTF. The CDR3 DNA follows: TGTGCCTGGAGGCGCGGGACTTACTATGGCTACACCTTC.